Listed below are T cell receptor beta chains from one sample, sequenced in a study of monozygotic twins with inflammatory bowel disease. TCRdb reprocessed the 5' RACE reads and keeps a single row for each CDR3 protein, giving no DNA. This sample contains about 350,000 distinct CDR3 sequences. Sequenced material: blood. The receptors were gathered from a human donor with ulcerative colitis or Crohn's disease, or a healthy co-twin of an affected twin (not recorded which). The CDR3 runs from the conserved cysteine through the conserved F or W.

j_call	v_call	cdr3_aa
TRBJ2-3	TRBV6-5	CASSYPISGSGGTDTQYF
TRBJ2-7	TRBV19	CASTPEGVAGGYEQYF
TRBJ1-1	TRBV4-1	CASSHDSPGTEAFF
TRBJ1-2	TRBV20-1	CSAREWAGNYGYTF
TRBJ2-3	TRBV12-3/TRBV12-4	CASTRGGRDGADTQYF
TRBJ1-2	TRBV12-3/TRBV12-4	CASRTQGARYGYTF
TRBJ1-1	TRBV12-3/TRBV12-4	CASRLWGQGTEAFF
TRBJ2-5	TRBV5-1	CASRTGEMGQETQYF
TRBJ1-6	TRBV27	CASSWADRETSPLHF
TRBJ2-7	TRBV3-1	CASSQDRVTGGEQYF
TRBJ2-1	TRBV5-6	CASNSGGDEQLF
TRBJ1-1	TRBV10-2	CASSGGWSTEAFF